The 10 T cell receptor beta chains reported below all come from one sample, sequenced in a study of blood T cell repertoires in COVID-19. Libraries were prepared by immunoSEQ multiplex PCR; TCRdb keeps only in-frame clonotypes and omits some of them. Of hundreds of thousands of clones listed, about 90% are singletons. Sequenced: peripheral blood. Every receptor here comes from a woman aged 45 to 65 who had recovered from COVID-19.

The chain combines TRBV4-3 with TRBJ1-2; a possible D gene is TRBD1 (6 bases). Trimming removed 0 bases from V and 5 bases from J, with 13 bases in between. CDR3 length equals 15 residues. Per the germline V gene, CDR1 is LGHNA and CDR2 is YSLEER. The CDR3 DNA is TGCGCCAGCAGCCAAGACGGGGTGACAGGTTATGGCTACACCTTC. It specifies CASSQDGVTGYGYTF.

The chain links TRBV6-5 to TRBJ1-2; D is ambiguous. The CDR3 extends over 14 amino acids. Per the germline V gene, CDR1 is MNHEY and CDR2 is SVGAGI. The V gene lost 5 bases and the J gene lost 0 bases, with 10 bases spanning the gap. The CDR3 DNA follows: TGTGCCAGCAGTCCCGGGATCGCTAACTATGGCTACACCTTC. It yields the protein CASSPGIANYGYTF.

The gene calls are TRBV3-1 (or the pseudogene TRBV3-2) and TRBJ1-2; D gene unclear. CDR3 length equals 14 residues. Trimming took 4 bases from V and 1 from J, leaving 10 bases between them. Looked up from germline, CDR1 is LGHDT and CDR2 is YNNKEL (reference sequence). For the CDR3, the DNA is TGTGCCAGCAGCCCGACGGGAGTTAACTATGGCTACACCTTC. It translates to CASSPTGVNYGYTF.

The chain has TRBV28 and TRBJ2-7, with 9 nucleotides matching TRBD1. The CDR3 is 14 amino acids. After removal of 4 bases from V and 4 bases from J, the junction contained 5 bases not matched to a gene. In germline, CDR1 is MDHEN, CDR2 SYDVKM. CDR3 amino acids: CASSSTQGAYEQYF. The CDR3 nucleotides are TGTGCCAGCAGTTCCACACAGGGGGCTTACGAGCAGTACTTC. The complete variable domain, with remaining parts taken from reference TRBV28 and TRBJ2-7, reads DVKVTQSSRYLVKRTGEKVFLECVQDMDHENMFWYRQDPGLGLRLIYFSYDVKMKEKGDIPEGYSVSREKKERFSLILESASTNQTSMYLCASSSTQGAYEQYFGPGTRLTVT.

This chain joins TRBV28 and TRBJ2-7; the match to TRBD1 covers 10 bases. Germline lookup yields CDR1 MDHEN and CDR2 SYDVKM. V gave up 1 base and J gave up 7 bases; unmatched junction bases: 16. The CDR3 is 18 residues long. For the CDR3, the DNA is TGTGCCAGCAGTTTATCGCCGACGAGGGGACAGGGGATGGAGGAGCAGTACTTC. This sequence encodes CASSLSPTRGQGMEEQYF.

V and J are TRBV19 and TRBJ2-6; 7 bases are shared with TRBD2. CDR3 length: 17 amino acids. CDR1 is LNHDA and CDR2 is SQIVND in the germline V gene (reference sequence). V dropped 2 bases and J dropped 4; count of bases not matched to a gene: 8. The DNA of the CDR3 is TGTGCCAGTAGTATACAGGGAGGGGTTTCGGGGGCCAACGTCCTGACTTTC. Its translation is CASSIQGGVSGANVLTF.

The J gene is TRBJ1-4, the V gene TRBV5-1, with TRBD1 as a possible D gene (5 bases). The length of the CDR3 is 15 residues. Per germline, CDR1 SGHRS and CDR2 YFSETQ. V was clipped by 5 bases and J by 11 bases, with 22 bases between them. CDR3 residues: CASRSDSGGPGKLFF. The CDR3 DNA is TGCGCCAGCAGGTCCGATTCGGGGGGACCTGGGAAACTGTTTTTT.

The J gene is TRBJ2-6, the V gene TRBV7-2; D gene uncertain. This CDR3 is 18 amino acids long. V lost 0 bases, J lost 1 base, and 13 bases lay in between. Per germline, CDR1 SGHTA and CDR2 FQGNSA. For the CDR3, the DNA is TGTGCCAGCAGCTTAGCCCGCCTGAGTTGGTCTGGGGCCAACGTCCTGACTTTC. Translated: CASSLARLSWSGANVLTF.

V usage is TRBV7-2 and J usage is TRBJ2-7, with D perhaps matching TRBD2 (6 bases). CDR3 length equals 14 residues. V lost 3 bases, J lost 0 bases, and 9 bases lay in between. Germline V CDR1 and CDR2: SGHTA, FQGNSA. The CDR3 region has the DNA TGTGCCAGCAGCTTGGGGGGAGTCTCCTACGAGCAGTACTTC. Protein: CASSLGGVSYEQYF.

V gene TRBV10-3 combines with J gene TRBJ1-2; no reliable D call. V gave up 6 bases and J gave up 2 bases, with 25 bases separating them. The germline gives CDR1 ENHRY, CDR2 SYGVKD. This CDR3 comprises 18 residues. In nucleotides, the CDR3 is TGTGCCATCAGCCATTCTTTGACCACTACCGGGAAAAACTATGGCTACACCTTC. Its protein product is CAISHSLTTTGKNYGYTF.